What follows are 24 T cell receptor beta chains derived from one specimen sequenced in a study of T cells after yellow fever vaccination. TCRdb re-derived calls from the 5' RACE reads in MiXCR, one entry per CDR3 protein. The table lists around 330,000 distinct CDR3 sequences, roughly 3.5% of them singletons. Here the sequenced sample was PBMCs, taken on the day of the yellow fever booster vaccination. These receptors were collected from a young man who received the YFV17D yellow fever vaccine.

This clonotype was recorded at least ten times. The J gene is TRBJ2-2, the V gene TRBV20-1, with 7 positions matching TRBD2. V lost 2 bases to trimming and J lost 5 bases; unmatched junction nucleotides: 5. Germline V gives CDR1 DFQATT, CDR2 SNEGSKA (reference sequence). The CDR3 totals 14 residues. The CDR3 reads CSARYGRETGELFF. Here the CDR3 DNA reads TGCAGTGCTAGATACGGGCGGGAGACCGGGGAGCTGTTTTTT.

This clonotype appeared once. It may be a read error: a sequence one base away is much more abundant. CDR3 protein: CASSFDVVRVEV. CDR3 sequence (DNA): TGCGCCAGCAGCTTCGACGTGGTCAGGGTCGAGGTC. The rearrangement joins TRBV5-1 to TRBJ2-7; D is perhaps TRBD1 (5 bases). CDR1 SGHRS and CDR2 YFSETQ come from the germline V gene. CDR3 length: 12 amino acids.

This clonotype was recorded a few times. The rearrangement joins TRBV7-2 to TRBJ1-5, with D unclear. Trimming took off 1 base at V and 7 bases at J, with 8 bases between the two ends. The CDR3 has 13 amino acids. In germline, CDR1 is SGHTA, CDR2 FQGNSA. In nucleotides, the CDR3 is TGTGCCAGCAGCTTAGACAGTCAGCAGCCCCAGCATTTT. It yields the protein CASSLDSQQPQHF.

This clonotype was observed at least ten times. The CDR3 reads CASSPDSTINGYTF. For the CDR3, the DNA is TGTGCCAGCAGTCCGGACAGCACTATTAATGGCTACACCTTC. J is TRBJ1-2 and V is TRBV6-6; perhaps TRBD1 as D (6 bases). V gave up 5 bases and J gave up 6 bases, with 16 bases separating them. Germline values: CDR1 MNHNY, CDR2 SVGAGI (reference sequence). This CDR3 region has 14 residues.

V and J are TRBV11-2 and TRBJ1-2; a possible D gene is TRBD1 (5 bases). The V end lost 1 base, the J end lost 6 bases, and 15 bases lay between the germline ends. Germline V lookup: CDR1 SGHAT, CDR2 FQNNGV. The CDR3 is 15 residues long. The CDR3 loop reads CASSLVIVGGDGYTF. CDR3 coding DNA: TGTGCCAGCAGCTTAGTAATCGTGGGGGGAGATGGCTACACCTTC.

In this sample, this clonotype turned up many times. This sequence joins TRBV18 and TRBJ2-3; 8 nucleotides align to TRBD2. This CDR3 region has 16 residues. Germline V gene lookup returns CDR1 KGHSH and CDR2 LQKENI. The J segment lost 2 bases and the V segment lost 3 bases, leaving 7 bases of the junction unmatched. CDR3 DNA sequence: TGTGCCAGCTCACCCCTGGCGGGGGGTAACACAGATACGCAGTATTTT. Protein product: CASSPLAGGNTDTQYF.

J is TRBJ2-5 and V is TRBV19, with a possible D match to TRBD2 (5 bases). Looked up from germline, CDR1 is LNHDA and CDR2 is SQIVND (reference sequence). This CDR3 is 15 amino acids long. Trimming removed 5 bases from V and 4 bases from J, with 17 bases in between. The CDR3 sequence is CASSPLYRGLETQYF. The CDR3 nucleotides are TGTGCCAGTAGTCCGTTATATCGGGGTTTAGAGACCCAGTACTTC.

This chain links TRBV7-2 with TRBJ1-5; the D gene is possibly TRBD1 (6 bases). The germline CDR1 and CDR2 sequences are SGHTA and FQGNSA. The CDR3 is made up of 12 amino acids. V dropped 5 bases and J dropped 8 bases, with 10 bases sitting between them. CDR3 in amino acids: CASSTRGEPQHF. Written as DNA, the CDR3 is TGTGCCAGCAGCACAAGGGGGGAGCCCCAGCATTTT.

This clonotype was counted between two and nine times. In nucleotides, the CDR3 is TGTGCCAGCACCCTTTACAGGGGAAACGCCTACGAGCAGTACTTC. As protein: CASTLYRGNAYEQYF. The gene calls are TRBV7-2 and TRBJ2-7, with 7 nucleotides matching TRBD1. V lost 7 bases and J lost 2; bases outside the gene matches: 11. The CDR3 has 15 residues. Germline lookup yields CDR1 SGHTA and CDR2 FQGNSA.

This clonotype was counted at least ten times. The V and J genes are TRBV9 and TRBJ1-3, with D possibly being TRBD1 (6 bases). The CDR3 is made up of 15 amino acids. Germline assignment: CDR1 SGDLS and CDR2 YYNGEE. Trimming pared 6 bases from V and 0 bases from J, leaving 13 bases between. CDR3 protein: CASNKGVNSGNTIYF. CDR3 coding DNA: TGTGCCAGCAATAAGGGGGTGAACTCTGGAAACACCATATATTTT.

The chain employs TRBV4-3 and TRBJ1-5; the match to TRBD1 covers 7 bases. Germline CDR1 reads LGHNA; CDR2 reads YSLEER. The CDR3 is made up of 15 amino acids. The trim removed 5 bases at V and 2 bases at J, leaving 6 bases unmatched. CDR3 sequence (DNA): TGCGCCAGCAGCGATAACAGGGGCGGCAATCAGCCCCAGCATTTT. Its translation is CASSDNRGGNQPQHF.

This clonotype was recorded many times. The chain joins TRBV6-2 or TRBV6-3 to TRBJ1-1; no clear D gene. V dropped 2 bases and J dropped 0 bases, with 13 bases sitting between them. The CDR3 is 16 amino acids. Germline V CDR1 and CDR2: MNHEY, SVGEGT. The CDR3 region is CASSYGWTRMNTEAFF. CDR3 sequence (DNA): TGTGCCAGCAGTTACGGTTGGACGCGAATGAACACTGAAGCTTTCTTT.

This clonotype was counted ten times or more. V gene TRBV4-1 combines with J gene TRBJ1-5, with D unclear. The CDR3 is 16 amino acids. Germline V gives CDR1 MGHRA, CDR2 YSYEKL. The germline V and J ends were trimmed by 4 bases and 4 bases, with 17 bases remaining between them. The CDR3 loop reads CASSLSVIPPNQPQHF. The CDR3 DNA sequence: TGCGCCAGCAGCCTGTCGGTCATTCCCCCGAATCAGCCCCAGCATTTT.

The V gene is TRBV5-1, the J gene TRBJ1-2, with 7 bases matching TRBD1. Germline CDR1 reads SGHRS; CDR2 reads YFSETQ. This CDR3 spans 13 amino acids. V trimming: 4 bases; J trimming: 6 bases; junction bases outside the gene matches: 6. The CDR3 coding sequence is TGCGCCAGCAGCAAACAAACAGGGGATGGCTACACCTTC. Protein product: CASSKQTGDGYTF.

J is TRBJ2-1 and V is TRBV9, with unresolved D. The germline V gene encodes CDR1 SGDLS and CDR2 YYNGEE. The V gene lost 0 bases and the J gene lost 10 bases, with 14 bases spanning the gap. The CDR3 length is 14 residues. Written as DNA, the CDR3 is TGTGCCAGCAGCGTAGCCGGAACGTTCCGGGAGCAGTTCTTC. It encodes CASSVAGTFREQFF.

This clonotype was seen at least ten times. For the CDR3, the DNA is TGTGCCAGCAGTTCACGTCCCTTCCTAGCCAAAAACATTCAGTACTTC. Its translation is CASSSRPFLAKNIQYF. V is TRBV6-2 or TRBV6-3 and J is TRBJ2-4; D is ambiguous. CDR3 length: 16 amino acids. Germline V gene sequence: CDR1 MNHEY, CDR2 SVGEGT. Deletions cut 4 bases from V and 0 bases from J, with 13 bases between.

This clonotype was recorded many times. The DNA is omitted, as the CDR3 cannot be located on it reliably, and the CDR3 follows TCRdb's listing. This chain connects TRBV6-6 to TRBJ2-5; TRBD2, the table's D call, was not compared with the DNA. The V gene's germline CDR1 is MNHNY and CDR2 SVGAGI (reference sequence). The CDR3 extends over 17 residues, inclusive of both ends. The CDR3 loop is CASSSSTPSGLLETQYF.

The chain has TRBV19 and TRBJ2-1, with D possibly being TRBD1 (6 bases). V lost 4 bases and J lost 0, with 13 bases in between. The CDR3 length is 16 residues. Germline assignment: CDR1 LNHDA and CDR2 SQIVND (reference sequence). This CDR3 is CASSTSTGSSYNEQFF. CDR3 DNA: TGTGCCAGTAGTACCTCGACAGGCAGCTCCTACAATGAGCAGTTCTTC.

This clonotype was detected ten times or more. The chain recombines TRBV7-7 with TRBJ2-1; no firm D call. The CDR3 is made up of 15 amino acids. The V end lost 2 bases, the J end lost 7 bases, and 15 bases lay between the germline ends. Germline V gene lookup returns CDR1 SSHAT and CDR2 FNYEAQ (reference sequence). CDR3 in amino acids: CASSLLPAWSNEQFF. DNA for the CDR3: TGTGCCAGCAGCTTACTCCCGGCGTGGTCGAATGAGCAGTTCTTC.

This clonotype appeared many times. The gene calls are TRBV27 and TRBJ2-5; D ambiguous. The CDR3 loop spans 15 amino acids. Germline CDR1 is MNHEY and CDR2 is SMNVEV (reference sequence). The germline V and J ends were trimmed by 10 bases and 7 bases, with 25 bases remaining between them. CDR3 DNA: TGTGCCACCCGGTCCATGATAGGCCGTCCGGGGACCCAGTACTTC. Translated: CATRSMIGRPGTQYF.

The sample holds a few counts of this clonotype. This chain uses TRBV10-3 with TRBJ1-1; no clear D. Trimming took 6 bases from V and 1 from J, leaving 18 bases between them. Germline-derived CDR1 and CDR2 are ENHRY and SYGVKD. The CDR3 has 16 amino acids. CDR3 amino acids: CAIRKSDTSRNTEAFF. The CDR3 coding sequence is TGTGCCATCAGGAAATCAGACACAAGCAGGAACACTGAAGCTTTCTTT.

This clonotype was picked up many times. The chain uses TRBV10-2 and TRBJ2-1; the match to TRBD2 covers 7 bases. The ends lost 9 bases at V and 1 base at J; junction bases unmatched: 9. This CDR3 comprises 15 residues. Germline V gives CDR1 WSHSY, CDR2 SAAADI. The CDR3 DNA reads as TGCGCCAGTGGGCAGGGCGGGGGTTCCTACAATGAGCAGTTCTTC. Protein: CASGQGGGSYNEQFF.

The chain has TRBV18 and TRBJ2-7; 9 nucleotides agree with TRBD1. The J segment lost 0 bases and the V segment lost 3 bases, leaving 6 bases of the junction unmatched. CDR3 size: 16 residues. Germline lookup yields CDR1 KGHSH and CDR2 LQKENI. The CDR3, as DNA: TGTGCCAGCTCACCTAGGGACAGGGTTTCCTCCTACGAGCAGTACTTC. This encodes CASSPRDRVSSYEQYF.

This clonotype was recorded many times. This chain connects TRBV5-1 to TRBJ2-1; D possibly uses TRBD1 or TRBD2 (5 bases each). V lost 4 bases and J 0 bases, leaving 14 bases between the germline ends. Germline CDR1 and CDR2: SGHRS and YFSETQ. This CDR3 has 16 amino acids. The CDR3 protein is CASSPAGTSSYNEQFF. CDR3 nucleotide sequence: TGCGCCAGCAGCCCCGCAGGGACGAGCTCCTACAATGAGCAGTTCTTC.